The 17 T cell receptor beta chains below were found in one sample sequenced in a study of monozygotic twins with inflammatory bowel disease. TCRdb reprocessed the 5' RACE reads and keeps a single row for each CDR3 protein, giving no DNA. This sample's table reports 420,000 or so distinct CDR3 sequences. The sample taken for sequencing was blood. These receptors came from a human donor with ulcerative colitis or Crohn's disease, or a healthy co-twin of an affected twin (not recorded which).

This chain joins TRBV7-9 and TRBJ2-7; TCRdb outputs TRBD1, but without DNA this stays unchecked. CDR3 length: 14 residues. Germline V gene data show CDR1 as SEHNR and CDR2 as FQNEAQ (reference sequence). The CDR3 sequence: CASQMPTALYEQYF.

This chain joins TRBV10-3 and TRBJ2-6; the D gene TCRdb calls, TRBD1, cannot be checked with no DNA. Germline V CDR1 and CDR2: ENHRY, SYGVKD. The CDR3 sequence is 15 residues long. The CDR3 loop reads CAIRRQDSGANVLTF.

The chain couples TRBV5-1 to TRBJ2-1; absent DNA, TCRdb's TRBD1 call cannot be checked. Germline V gene data show CDR1 as SGHRS and CDR2 as YFSETQ. The CDR3 has 15 residues. The chain's CDR3 is CASTLSGQGVNEQFF.

V gene TRBV6-1 combines with J gene TRBJ1-1; TCRdb picks TRBD1, but there is no DNA to check that call. The CDR3 has 15 amino acids. Germline values: CDR1 MNHNS, CDR2 SASEGT. CDR3 loop: CASRTMGQGYTEAFF.

J is TRBJ2-7 and V is TRBV6-2 or TRBV6-3. The CDR3 loop spans 12 amino acids. The germline gives CDR1 MNHEY, CDR2 SVGEGT. The CDR3 loop is CASSYTYYEQYF.

CDR3 protein: CASSSNGQGAFWQETQYF. The rearrangement uses TRBV11-3 and TRBJ2-5; as DNA is missing, the TRBD1 call by TCRdb cannot be tested. This CDR3 is built from 18 residues. Germline CDR1 SGHNT, CDR2 YENEEA.

The J gene is TRBJ2-5, the V gene TRBV25-1. The CDR3 contains 15 residues. In germline, CDR1 is MGHDK, CDR2 SYGVNS. The CDR3 here is CASSDGTRPQETQYF.

The chain has TRBV10-3 and TRBJ2-1; the TCRdb D gene call, TRBD2, has no DNA to confirm it. The CDR3 totals 16 residues. From germline, CDR1 is ENHRY and CDR2 SYGVKD. The chain's CDR3 is CAITNLAKSSYNEQFF.

V gene TRBV5-8 combines with J gene TRBJ1-1; the TCRdb call, TRBD1, lacks DNA for checking. CDR1 is SGHTS and CDR2 is YDEGEE in the germline V gene. The CDR3 is made up of 13 amino acids. The CDR3 spells CASHRERDTEAFF.

CDR3 residues: CAIGGLAGEETQYF. V gene TRBV10-3 combines with J gene TRBJ2-5; TCRdb indicates TRBD2, and absent DNA this call remains unverified. CDR3 length: 14 residues. Germline CDR1 ENHRY, CDR2 SYGVKD.

The V gene is TRBV5-6, the J gene TRBJ2-4; lacking DNA, the TRBD1 call made by TCRdb goes unchecked. Germline CDR1 and CDR2: SGHDT and YYEEEE. CDR3 length: 13 residues. Here the CDR3 reads CASSLGTGDIQYF.

V is TRBV7-2 and J is TRBJ2-1; the TRBD1 assignment by TCRdb is unverifiable without DNA. Germline V gene sequence: CDR1 SGHTA, CDR2 FQGNSA. This CDR3 spans 14 amino acids. This CDR3 reads CASSRAGGHNEQFF.

V gene TRBV5-6 combines with J gene TRBJ2-7; checking the TCRdb D call of TRBD1 is not possible without DNA. This CDR3 comprises 14 residues. Germline-derived CDR1 and CDR2 are SGHDT and YYEEEE. CDR3 residues: CASSFRDISYEQYF.

V gene TRBV5-1 combines with J gene TRBJ1-6; no DNA is available, so the TRBD1 call from TCRdb remains unchecked. This CDR3 spans 15 amino acids. The germline gives CDR1 SGHRS, CDR2 YFSETQ. CDR3 sequence reads: CASRLGQGSNSPLHF.

The rearrangement uses TRBV4-2 and TRBJ2-1; TCRdb picks TRBD1, but there is no DNA to check that call. This CDR3 region has 14 residues. CDR1 is LGHNA, CDR2 YNFKEQ, per germline. CDR3 sequence reads: CASSQDSQGGEQFF.

The chain carries TRBV12-5 and TRBJ1-2; TCRdb selects TRBD1, and the lack of DNA leaves this call unchecked. This CDR3 is built from 12 residues. Germline V gene data show CDR1 as LGHNT and CDR2 as FRNRAP. The CDR3 sequence: CASGLPGYGYTF.

V and J are TRBV5-6 and TRBJ2-1; TCRdb calls TRBD2, which cannot be checked without DNA. The CDR3 spans 16 residues. Germline assignment: CDR1 SGHDT and CDR2 YYEEEE. The CDR3 sequence is CASSSLAGGRPNEQFF.